This section outlines one TCR beta chain sequence together with its context. This specimen belongs to a study of T cell responses to AZD1222 COVID-19 vaccine. The CDR3 contains 14 residues. The germline gives CDR1 SGHNT, CDR2 YYREEE (reference sequence). V lost 5 bases and J lost 5; bases outside the gene matches: 5. Profiling relied on immunoSEQ multiplex PCR, and the TCRdb table lists in-frame clones only, not all of them. The sample holds about 86,000 clones, about nine tenths seen once. Material: peripheral blood, obtained on day 0 of AZD1222 vaccination. This chain joins TRBV5-4 and TRBJ1-2, with 11 bases fitting TRBD1. The source is an adult in good health. In nucleotides, the CDR3 is TGTGCCAGCAGACCGGGACAGGGGGGATATGGCTACACCTTC. Protein sequence: CASRPGQGGYGYTF.